These 14 T cell receptor beta chains were sequenced from one sample in a study of shared clonotypes between healthy human individuals. Produced via immunoSEQ multiplex PCR; TCRdb's table is partial and in-frame only. There are some 680,000 clones in the sample; 73% occur only once, and around 2% lies in the top ten. Sequences were obtained from memory CD4+ T cells sorted from blood. Subset denoted: CD45RA-negative fraction. Receptors originate from a woman between 25 and 40 years old in good health.

This chain joins TRBV25-1 and TRBJ1-5; D is possibly TRBD1 (6 bases). V was shortened by 3 bases and J by 4 bases, with 16 bases between the two germline ends. Per the germline V gene, CDR1 is MGHDK and CDR2 is SYGVNS. There are 16 residues in the CDR3. The DNA for the CDR3 is TGTGCCAGCAGTGACAGGACAGATCGCCCTAATCAGCCCCAGCATTTT. This translates into CASSDRTDRPNQPQHF.

The chain employs TRBV11-2 and TRBJ2-7; either TRBD1 or TRBD2 may supply D (6 bases each). The CDR3 is made up of 13 amino acids. The germline V gene has CDR1 SGHAT and CDR2 FQNNGV. V was clipped by 3 bases and J by 6 bases, with 12 bases between them. The CDR3 reads CASSLGGLVEQYF. CDR3 in DNA: TGTGCCAGCAGCTTGGGGGGCCTAGTCGAGCAGTACTTC.

The V gene is TRBV4-2, the J gene TRBJ1-5; 7 bases line up with TRBD1. CDR3 length: 17 residues. The germline gives CDR1 LGHNA, CDR2 YNFKEQ. Trimming at V came to 1 base and at J to 7 bases, leaving 13 bases not matched to a gene. CDR3 residues: CASSQGRGGGVLQPQHF. The CDR3 DNA reads TGTGCCAGCAGCCAAGGGCGGGGAGGGGGCGTTTTACAGCCCCAGCATTTT.

The rearrangement links TRBV6-4 to TRBJ2-6, with D unclear. From germline, CDR1 is MRHNA and CDR2 SNTAGT. Trimming took 2 bases from V and 2 from J, leaving 4 bases between them. CDR3 length equals 14 residues. CDR3 protein: CASSDIAGANVLTF. The CDR3 coding sequence is TGTGCCAGCAGTGACATAGCTGGGGCCAACGTCCTGACTTTC.

A single count supports this clone. This rearrangement joins TRBV10-2 to TRBJ1-1, with TRBD1 identical over 8 bases. This CDR3 contains 12 residues. In germline, CDR1 is WSHSY, CDR2 SAAADI. The V segment lost 10 bases and the J segment 7 bases; nucleotides outside the gene matches: 8. In DNA, the CDR3 is TGCGCCACTCACAGGGGGAGGGGTGAAGCTTTCTTT. Residues: CATHRGRGEAFF.

In this sample, this clone turned up many times. CDR3 sequence reads: CASSSQGGTIPEQYF. CDR3 sequence (DNA): TGTGCCAGCAGCTCCCAAGGGGGGACTATCCCCGAGCAGTACTTC. J is TRBJ2-7 and V is TRBV7-9; tentatively, D is TRBD2 (7 bases). The length of the CDR3 is 15 residues. Trimming removed 4 bases at V and 6 bases at J, with 19 bases between. From germline, CDR1 is SEHNR and CDR2 FQNEAQ (reference sequence).

The V and J genes are TRBV9 and TRBJ1-1; perhaps TRBD1 as D (6 bases). Trimming cost V 4 bases and J 5 bases, with 15 bases left between them. CDR3 size: 14 residues. The germline V gene has CDR1 SGDLS and CDR2 YYNGEE. This CDR3 is CASSRGGVGTEAFF. The CDR3 DNA reads TGTGCCAGCAGCAGAGGGGGAGTGGGGACTGAAGCTTTCTTT. Looking up the rest from reference TRBV9 and TRBJ1-1 gives the full variable domain: DSGVTQTPKHLITATGQRVTLRCSPRSGDLSVYWYQQSLDQGLQFLIQYYNGEERAKGNILERFSAQQFPDLHSELNLSSLELGDSALYFCASSRGGVGTEAFFGQGTRLTVV.

This chain uses TRBV6-6 with TRBJ2-3, with TRBD1 as a possible D gene (5 bases). The CDR3 consists of 14 residues. V was trimmed by 4 bases and J by 2 bases, leaving 10 bases between them. Germline CDR1 reads MNHNY; CDR2 reads SVGAGI (reference sequence). The CDR3 DNA is TGTGCCAGCAGTTTTGACAGATCCACAGATACGCAGTATTTT. Its protein product is CASSFDRSTDTQYF.

This clone was found a few times. The chain combines TRBV30 with TRBJ1-5; D is unresolved. Germline V gene sequence: CDR1 GTSNPN, CDR2 SVGIG (reference sequence). V was pared by 0 bases and J by 7 bases, with 10 bases between. The CDR3 extends over 13 amino acids. For the CDR3, the DNA is TGTGCCTGGAGTGTGGCCCAAGGGCAGCCCCAGCATTTT. It specifies CAWSVAQGQPQHF. Based on the CDR3 plus reference TRBV30 and TRBJ1-5, the full variable domain is SQTIHQWPATLVQPVGSPLSLECTVEGTSNPNLYWYRQAAGRGLQLLFYSVGIGQISSEVPQNLSASRPQDRQFILSSKKLLLSDSGFYLCAWSVAQGQPQHFGDGTRLSIL.

Remarks on this clone: Within the sample, other DNA sequences also encode this same CDR3. V is TRBV18 and J is TRBJ1-1; a possible D gene is TRBD1 (5 bases). The CDR3 length is 13 residues. CDR1 is KGHSH, CDR2 LQKENI, per germline. The V end was cut by 2 bases, the J end by 2 bases, with 6 bases between. CDR3 amino acids: CASSPDSNTEAFF. DNA for the CDR3: TGTGCCAGCTCACCAGACAGCAACACTGAAGCTTTCTTT.

The chain employs TRBV7-9 and TRBJ2-7; the match to TRBD1 covers 9 bases. Germline CDR1 is SEHNR and CDR2 is FQNEAQ (reference sequence). J was trimmed by 1 base and V by 5 bases; bases with no gene match: 9. This CDR3 region has 16 residues. DNA of the CDR3: TGTGCCAGCAGCCTAGGAGAGGGGACAGGGTCCTACGAGCAGTACTTC. It codes for CASSLGEGTGSYEQYF.

This rearrangement joins TRBV28 to TRBJ1-4; no definite D call. The V gene lost 8 bases and the J gene lost 1 base, with 8 bases spanning the gap. CDR1 is MDHEN, CDR2 SYDVKM, per germline. This CDR3 is built from 13 residues. CDR3 sequence reads: CASWNRTNEKLFF. The CDR3 DNA sequence: TGTGCCAGCTGGAACAGAACTAATGAAAAACTGTTTTTT.

This chain links TRBV11-2 with TRBJ1-3; D uncertain. The V end lost 1 base, the J end lost 0 bases, and 7 bases lay between the germline ends. The CDR3 contains 15 residues. From germline, CDR1 is SGHAT and CDR2 FQNNGV. The CDR3 bases are TGTGCCAGCAGCTTAGGGGTCATCTCTGGAAACACCATATATTTT. Protein sequence: CASSLGVISGNTIYF.

Turning to this clone: This CDR3 is also generated by other DNA sequences in the sample. The CDR3 DNA follows: TGTGCCTGGACGGGCAGGTTGAACACTGAAGCTTTCTTT. It yields the protein CAWTGRLNTEAFF. The rearrangement uses TRBV30 and TRBJ1-1, with D uncertain. Per germline, CDR1 GTSNPN and CDR2 SVGIG (reference sequence). This CDR3 contains 13 residues. The V gene lost 4 bases and the J gene lost 0 bases, with 9 bases spanning the gap.